The 20 T cell receptor beta chains reported below all come from one sample, sequenced in a study of CD8 T cells in ankylosing spondylitis. A single record per CDR3 protein comes from TCRdb applying MiXCR to the 5' RACE reads. The repertoire includes hundreds of thousands of distinct CDR3 sequences, roughly 24% of them detected once, and about 6.9% sits in the top ten. Sequencing used blood, either unsorted or a sorted T cell fraction (not recorded which). These receptors came from a male donor with ankylosing spondylitis or in good health (not recorded which).

The chain uses TRBV12-3 or TRBV12-4 and TRBJ1-5, with 8 bases fitting TRBD1. The CDR3 length is 15 residues. V gave up 5 bases and J gave up 7 bases; unmatched junction bases: 10. CDR3 DNA sequence: TGTGCCAGCAGTAAGAGAGTGGCAGGGGGCCAGCCCCAGCATTTT. Its translation: CASSKRVAGGQPQHF.

The chain employs TRBV29-1 and TRBJ2-1; D gene unclear. This CDR3 contains 14 residues. Germline CDR1 and CDR2: SQVTM and ANQGSEA. V was cut by 8 bases and J by 5 bases, with 19 bases left in between. The CDR3 reads CSSGRSLSDNEQFF. The CDR3 coding sequence is TGCAGCAGTGGCCGGAGCCTCTCAGACAATGAGCAGTTCTTC.

Concerning this clonotype: A read error may explain this, as a much larger clone is one base away. The chain uses TRBV12-3 or TRBV12-4 and TRBJ1-1; D gene unclear. The CDR3 length is 11 residues. The CDR3 DNA is TGTGCCACCGTCGGGAACACTAAAGCTTTCTTT. Protein: CATVGNTKAFF.

There are many counts of this clonotype. V and J are TRBV6-1 and TRBJ2-7; 10 nucleotides match TRBD2. The CDR3 extends over 14 amino acids. Losses at the gene ends were 7 bases for V and 2 bases for J; bases not matched to a gene: 5. Germline values: CDR1 MNHNS, CDR2 SASEGT. The CDR3 protein is CASKGLAEAYEQYF. The CDR3 region has the DNA TGTGCCAGCAAAGGACTAGCGGAGGCCTACGAGCAGTACTTC.

Many counts were recorded for this clonotype. This sequence joins TRBV5-4 and TRBJ2-1, with a tentative D call TRBD2 (7 bases). V lost 4 bases to trimming and J lost 8 bases, with 13 bases between them. The CDR3 consists of 13 residues. Germline CDR1 reads SGHNT; CDR2 reads YYREEE (reference sequence). The CDR3 DNA reads as TGTGCCAGCAGCGGGGGGGCTAGGGATGAGCAGTTCTTC. It specifies CASSGGARDEQFF. Complete variable domain (other parts from reference TRBV5-4 and TRBJ2-1): ETGVTQSPTHLIKTRGQQVTLRCSSQSGHNTVSWYQQALGQGPQFIFQYYREEENGRGNFPPRFSGLQFPNYSSELNVNALELDDSALYLCASSGGARDEQFFGPGTRLTVL.

This clonotype was seen at least ten times. This chain uses TRBV7-8 with TRBJ1-5, with D possibly being TRBD1 (6 bases). Trimming cost V 4 bases and J 3 bases, with 13 bases left between them. Per the germline V gene, CDR1 is SGHVS and CDR2 is FQNEAQ. The CDR3 runs to 15 residues. CDR3 protein: CASSSKRDNNQPQHF. CDR3 nucleotide sequence: TGTGCCAGCAGCTCAAAGAGGGACAACAATCAGCCCCAGCATTTT.

The chain has TRBV4-3 and TRBJ2-1, with 12 bases lining up with TRBD2. Germline CDR1 LGHNA, CDR2 YSLEER. With V trimmed by 1 base and J by 8 bases, 6 bases remained unmatched. The length of the CDR3 is 16 residues. This CDR3 reads CASSQVQASGRDEQFF. DNA for the CDR3: TGCGCCAGCAGCCAAGTTCAGGCTAGCGGGAGGGATGAGCAGTTCTTC.

The chain employs TRBV6-5 and TRBJ2-2, with 9 bases aligning to TRBD1. J lost 5 bases, V lost 2 bases, and 3 bases had no gene match. CDR1 MNHEY and CDR2 SVGAGI come from the germline V gene. The CDR3 contains 15 residues. The CDR3 region has the DNA TGTGCCAGCAGTTACGGGACAGGGTTAACCGGGGAGCTGTTTTTT. It translates to CASSYGTGLTGELFF.

The chain couples TRBV20-1 to TRBJ1-2; 8 bases match TRBD1. Losses at the gene ends were 6 bases for V and 8 bases for J; bases not matched to a gene: 11. The germline gives CDR1 DFQATT, CDR2 SNEGSKA (reference sequence). CDR3 length: 13 residues. This chain's CDR3 is CSAPIGTGRGYTF. The DNA of the CDR3 is TGCAGTGCCCCGATTGGGACAGGAAGGGGCTACACCTTC.

Ten or more counts support this clonotype. The chain joins TRBV5-1 to TRBJ2-1; 12 bases are shared with TRBD2. V dropped 4 bases and J dropped 10; count of bases not matched to a gene: 9. This CDR3 has 15 amino acids. The germline gives CDR1 SGHRS, CDR2 YFSETQ. The chain's CDR3 is CASSPRLAGAGEQFF. Written as DNA, the CDR3 is TGCGCCAGCAGCCCGCGACTAGCGGGAGCAGGGGAGCAGTTCTTC. Together with reference TRBV5-1 and TRBJ2-1, the CDR3 gives the full variable domain: KAGVTQTPRYLIKTRGQQVTLSCSPISGHRSVSWYQQTPGQGLQFLFEYFSETQRNKGNFPGRFSGRQFSNSRSEMNVSTLELGDSALYLCASSPRLAGAGEQFFGPGTRLTVL.

This clonotype was seen repeatedly, ten times or more. The chain recombines TRBV5-1 with TRBJ2-5; possibly TRBD1 for D (6 bases). The CDR3 has 14 residues. The ends were cut back, 3 bases at V and 2 bases at J, with 11 bases in the middle. Germline V lookup: CDR1 SGHRS, CDR2 YFSETQ. Here the CDR3 DNA reads TGCGCCAGCAGCTCACAGGGAAGTCAAGAGACCCAGTACTTC. Residues: CASSSQGSQETQYF.

The rearrangement uses TRBV7-3 and TRBJ2-1; weak D call: TRBD2 (6 bases). The CDR3 runs to 14 residues. The germline gives CDR1 SGHTA, CDR2 FQGTGA. Deletions cut 4 bases from V and 8 bases from J, with 15 bases between. CDR3 region: CASSSGLPGHEQFF. CDR3 bases: TGTGCCAGCAGCTCGGGACTTCCTGGCCATGAGCAGTTCTTC.

This clonotype was counted a few times. V is TRBV5-1 and J is TRBJ1-1; 10 bases are shared with TRBD1. V was pared by 4 bases and J by 0 bases, with 6 bases of the junction left unmatched. CDR1 is SGHRS, CDR2 YFSETQ, per germline. The CDR3 extends over 16 amino acids. CDR3 DNA sequence: TGCGCCAGCAGCACATCGACAGGGGGCTTGAACACTGAAGCTTTCTTT. Translation gives CASSTSTGGLNTEAFF.

The chain joins TRBV7-9 to TRBJ2-1, with TRBD2 identical over 11 bases. CDR3 size: 16 residues. V lost 7 bases to trimming and J lost 1 base; unmatched junction nucleotides: 6. Germline V gene lookup returns CDR1 SEHNR and CDR2 FQNEAQ (reference sequence). CDR3 sequence: CASILTSGVSYNEQFF. In DNA form, the CDR3 reads TGTGCCAGCATCTTGACTAGCGGGGTATCCTACAATGAGCAGTTCTTC.

The chain couples TRBV11-2 to TRBJ1-2; D uncertain. V shed 5 bases and J shed 4 bases, with 11 bases lying between them. CDR3 length: 13 amino acids. Looked up from germline, CDR1 is SGHAT and CDR2 is FQNNGV. The CDR3 region is CASSPVSGYGYTF. The CDR3 DNA follows: TGTGCCAGCAGCCCCGTGAGTGGCTATGGCTACACCTTC.

Only a few counts were recorded for this clonotype. The chain recombines TRBV5-1 with TRBJ1-5; D might be TRBD1 (5 bases). The CDR3 is 19 residues long. Germline loops: CDR1 SGHRS, CDR2 YFSETQ. The V end was cut by 4 bases, the J end by 0 bases, with 23 bases between. The CDR3 sequence: CASSQITDTIFYSNQPQHF. CDR3 coding DNA: TGCGCCAGCAGCCAAATCACGGACACCATCTTTTATAGCAATCAGCCCCAGCATTTT.

The table lists this clonotype with many counts. J is TRBJ2-4 and V is TRBV5-1, with a possible D match to TRBD2 (6 bases). The germline gives CDR1 SGHRS, CDR2 YFSETQ. The CDR3 spans 14 residues. The V end was cut by 0 bases, the J end by 4 bases, with 8 bases between. The CDR3 bases are TGCGCCAGCAGCTTGGACGGGGGAAAAAACATTCAGTACTTC. This encodes CASSLDGGKNIQYF.

There are many counts of this clonotype. This chain links TRBV7-3 with TRBJ2-5, with D perhaps TRBD1 or TRBD2 (6 bases each). The V end was cut by 2 bases, the J end by 4 bases, with 14 bases between. Per the germline V gene, CDR1 is SGHTA and CDR2 is FQGTGA. The CDR3 is 15 amino acids. CDR3 nucleotides: TGTGCCAGCAGCTTAGTTCCGGGGGCTGTAGAGACCCAGTACTTC. It specifies CASSLVPGAVETQYF. Supplemented by reference TRBV7-3 and TRBJ2-5, the full variable domain reads GAGVSQTPSNKVTEKGKYVELRCDPISGHTALYWYRQSLGQGPEFLIYFQGTGAADDSGLPNDRFFAVRPEGSVSTLKIQRTERGDSAVYLCASSLVPGAVETQYFGPGTRLLVL.

This rearrangement joins TRBV20-1 to TRBJ2-3; D unclear. CDR1 DFQATT and CDR2 SNEGSKA come from the germline V gene (reference sequence). V dropped 0 bases and J dropped 1 base, with 14 bases sitting between them. The CDR3 spans 16 residues. CDR3: CSAREGYRLGTDTQYF. In nucleotides, the CDR3 is TGCAGTGCTAGAGAAGGCTACAGACTGGGCACAGATACGCAGTATTTT.

This clonotype was counted many times. The gene calls are TRBV30 and TRBJ2-1; D is undetermined. The CDR3 is 11 amino acids. Trimming removed 2 bases at V and 9 bases at J, with 8 bases between. Germline V CDR1 and CDR2: GTSNPN, SVGIG (reference sequence). CDR3 sequence reads: CAWSPRAEQFF. CDR3 sequence (DNA): TGTGCCTGGAGTCCCAGAGCTGAGCAGTTCTTC.